A selection of T cell receptor beta chains follows, all from one sample in a study of T cell responses to AZD1222 COVID-19 vaccine. The data were produced by immunoSEQ multiplex PCR, yet TCRdb's version contains in-frame clones alone and is incomplete. The sample records some 150,000 clones, about 89% being singletons. This sample comprised peripheral blood, obtained 28 days after the second AZD1222 dose. Receptor source: an adult who received the AZD1222 COVID-19 vaccine. CDR3s include the opening cysteine and the closing phenylalanine or tryptophan. Fields, in order: J gene, V gene, clone size, CDR3 length, CDR3 protein. A row's size may be missing; if present it is once, few, many or a size class.

J: TRBJ2-7; V: TRBV7-2; size: .; length: 16; CDR3: CASSPRTGGFTYEQYF
J: TRBJ1-2; V: TRBV5-6; size: few; length: 11; CDR3: CASSLGYGYTF
J: TRBJ2-2; V: TRBV28; size: .; length: 14; CDR3: CASSFHRVTGELFF
J: TRBJ1-5; V: TRBV2; size: .; length: 12; CDR3: CASSRGNQPQHF
J: TRBJ2-1; V: TRBV18; size: .; length: 15; CDR3: CASSNVAGSYNEQFF
J: TRBJ1-2; V: TRBV5-4; size: few; length: 15; CDR3: CASSSAGGGYYGYTF
J: TRBJ2-5; V: TRBV6-5; size: .; length: 13; CDR3: CASINQGLETQYF
J: TRBJ2-1; V: TRBV6-5; size: .; length: 11; CDR3: CASALANEQFF
J: TRBJ2-3; V: TRBV2; size: .; length: 16; CDR3: CASSERASGRTDTQYF
J: TRBJ2-3; V: TRBV24-1; size: .; length: 17; CDR3: CATSDPPRNPGIDTQYF
J: TRBJ1-4; V: TRBV7-2; size: .; length: 12; CDR3: CASSSRGRELFF
J: TRBJ2-7; V: TRBV11-1; size: once; length: 14; CDR3: CASSPAWDSYEQYF
J: TRBJ2-1; V: TRBV2; size: .; length: 14; CDR3: CASSGAGGDNEQFF
J: TRBJ1-5; V: TRBV7-6; size: .; length: 16; CDR3: CASSLVGGGGNQPQHF
J: TRBJ2-2; V: TRBV7-8; size: .; length: 18; CDR3: CASTKTVRREGRAGELFF
J: TRBJ2-7; V: TRBV11-2; size: .; length: 16; CDR3: CASSLVPAGGGYEQYF
J: TRBJ2-3; V: TRBV6-5; size: .; length: 15; CDR3: CASTSGTGWIDTQYF
J: TRBJ1-1; V: TRBV29-1; size: .; length: 12; CDR3: CSVVWAGTEAFF
J: TRBJ2-3; V: TRBV6-5; size: .; length: 10; CDR3: CASKADTQYF
J: TRBJ2-1; V: TRBV10-3; size: once; length: 15; CDR3: CAISETSGGAFEQFF
J: TRBJ1-2; V: TRBV12-5; size: .; length: 15; CDR3: CASGLVTGGISGYTF
J: TRBJ2-3; V: TRBV6-2/TRBV6-3; size: .; length: 15; CDR3: CASSYSSLPADTQYF
J: TRBJ1-1; V: TRBV9; size: .; length: 14; CDR3: CASSVGPSNTEAFF
J: TRBJ2-2; V: TRBV19; size: .; length: 13; CDR3: CASTADWGGELFF
J: TRBJ1-1; V: TRBV5-1; size: .; length: 15; CDR3: CASSSLPGQNTEAFF
J: TRBJ2-1; V: TRBV5-1; size: .; length: 16; CDR3: CASSLDSGGVWTEQFF
J: TRBJ1-5; V: TRBV2; size: .; length: 18; CDR3: CASSETGQGGRSNQPQHF
J: TRBJ2-5; V: TRBV6-5; size: .; length: 11; CDR3: CASSYGETQYF
J: TRBJ2-4; V: TRBV9; size: .; length: 15; CDR3: CASSVGGASKNIQYF
J: TRBJ1-1; V: TRBV13; size: .; length: 19; CDR3: CASSLAPGIQGWALTEAFF
J: TRBJ1-5; V: TRBV7-2; size: .; length: 16; CDR3: CASSLGTYYSNQPQHF
J: TRBJ2-5; V: TRBV5-1; size: .; length: 13; CDR3: CASSLGYQETQYF
J: TRBJ2-5; V: TRBV9; size: .; length: 20; CDR3: CASSVLSSGAGGSARETQYF
J: TRBJ2-1; V: TRBV30; size: .; length: 13; CDR3: CAWIAGTAGEQFF
J: TRBJ2-7; V: TRBV4-2; size: .; length: 12; CDR3: CASSQDREGQYF
J: TRBJ2-1; V: TRBV6-2/TRBV6-3; size: once; length: 12; CDR3: CASSYYATEQFF
J: TRBJ2-7; V: TRBV5-4; size: .; length: 12; CDR3: CASSMDYYEQYF
J: TRBJ2-2; V: TRBV7-9; size: .; length: 15; CDR3: CASSSRGGRTGELFF
J: TRBJ2-2; V: TRBV5-1; size: once; length: 15; CDR3: CASGGDRGSTGELFF
J: TRBJ1-5; V: TRBV10-2; size: once; length: 14; CDR3: CASRRGPGDQPQHF
J: TRBJ1-6; V: TRBV7-2; size: .; length: 15; CDR3: CASSSLGQGNSPLHF
J: TRBJ2-6; V: TRBV29-1; size: .; length: 12; CDR3: CSVVAGANVLTF
J: TRBJ2-1; V: TRBV11-3; size: .; length: 17; CDR3: CASSLDLGGFSYNEQFF